This entry describes one T cell receptor (beta chain). The antigen it recognizes is unknown. Base-call qualities are not available, and no considerably larger clone is one nucleotide away. Based on the germline V gene (reference sequence), the CDR1 and CDR2 sequences are LNHDA and SQIVND. V is reduced by 7 bases and J by 4 bases, leaving a spacing of 12 bases between them. Its CDR3 holds 13 amino acids, cysteine through phenylalanine. CDR3 DNA only is kept here, 39 bases in frame from base 1. The treatment or condition label of this sample denotes: live attenuated yellow fever vaccine strain. Two biological replicates of bulk PBMCs were collected at each blood-draw timepoint. A standard Ficoll-Paque protocol was used to isolate PBMCs from peripheral blood. TriZol was used to extract RNA from bulk PBMCs, from CD4 and CD8 fractions, and from dextramer-positive and dextramer-negative fractions. The data stem from a study of T cells after yellow fever vaccination (dated by TCRdb to between 2018 and 2020). Turning to the overall study: The SMART-Seq v4 Ultra Low Input RNA kit was used to prepare libraries from fractions with low cell numbers. To follow T-cell clones before and after primary and booster YFV17D yellow fever vaccination, bulk TCR alpha and beta repertoires were sequenced over time. Bulk PBMC replicates and cell subsets were isolated from blood drawn at multiple timepoints before and after both primary and secondary immunization. Two healthy male donors, one aged 18 to 30 and one aged 30 to 40 years, made up the cohort.

Synthesis of TCR cDNA relied on 5'RACE template switching, a step that introduced a universal primer site along with unique molecular identifiers. Priming of cDNA synthesis was performed from both the TCR alpha and TCR beta constant segments. Libraries were amplified in two PCR steps, with sample barcodes and sequencing adapters added in the second step. Sequencing of libraries was performed on Illumina HiSeq 2500 (2x100 bp) or NovaSeq (2x150 bp). The paper's data handling went like this. MIGEC was used to demultiplex reads and collapse the reads into UMI consensus sequences, and MiXCR was used for V(D)J alignment. Using edgeR on replicate PBMC samples, clonotypes were called vaccine-responding if FDR was below 0.01 and the log2 fold change was above 5 up to day 15. Each bulk clonotype received a CD4 or CD8 identity based on whether the sequenced CD4 or CD8 repertoire contained that clonotype at higher abundance. The public reads were reanalyzed by TCRdb: fastp trimming at Q25, MiXCR alignment, in-frame beta chains only. All rows with the same CDR3 protein become a single entry with the most common DNA and genes. The V and J calls and clone size come from TCRdb's table, not from the authors' own analysis. The sample data list under 700,000 distinct CDR3 sequences, and roughly 17% of these were observed just once. 17% of the sample rests with the top ten.

General findings and caveats noted by the study authors: Compared with the primary T-cell response, the secondary T-cell response was weaker but faster, peaking on day 5 rather than day 15. A small fraction of clonotypes showed up in both the CD4 and CD8 compartments, probably as a result of convergent recombination. Only a couple of donors were included in the study, so the extent to which the findings can be generalized is limited. After the booster, most of the clones that had expanded following primary vaccination were detected again (about 95% of CD4 and more than 85% of CD8), which suggests that memory was broadly maintained. Computational filtering was needed because FACS-sorted repertoires could contain abundant contaminating clonotypes from the bulk population.

This TCR derives from a young man who received the YFV17D yellow fever vaccine. The chain joins TRBV19 to TRBJ2-3; the D segment is perhaps TRBD1 or TRBD2, each sharing 6 matched bases. The source was PBMCs, collected 5 days after the first yellow fever vaccination. The CDR3 protein sequence reads: CASTEGGADTQYF. In nucleotides, the sequence is TGTGCCAGTACTGAGGGGGGTGCAGATACGCAGTATTTT.